Below are 15 T cell receptor beta chains sequenced from a single sample in a study of blood T cell repertoires in COVID-19. TCRdb's copy holds only in-frame clones and misses some; the assay was immunoSEQ multiplex PCR. Found here are more than 65,000 clones, 82% of them singletons; the top ten hold 12% to 15%. The sample taken for sequencing was peripheral blood. Source of these receptors: a woman older than 75 with acute or convalescent COVID-19.

This chain joins TRBV4-1 and TRBJ1-5, with D possibly TRBD1 on 6 matching bases. The CDR3 is made up of 15 amino acids. Trimming stripped 1 base from V and 7 bases from J, with 14 bases between. The V gene's germline CDR1 is MGHRA and CDR2 YSYEKL. CDR3 coding DNA: TGCGCCAGCAGCCAAGTTGCGGACAGAGGACAGCCCCAGCATTTT. It encodes CASSQVADRGQPQHF.

The chain combines TRBV4-3 with TRBJ2-7; the match to TRBD1 covers 9 bases. CDR3 length: 17 residues. The trim removed 0 bases at V and 6 bases at J, leaving 12 bases unmatched. CDR1 LGHNA and CDR2 YSLEER come from the germline V gene. In nucleotides, the CDR3 is TGCGCCAGCAGCCAAGATGAGGGGGGGACAGGGTTGTTCGAGCAGTACTTC. The encoded protein is CASSQDEGGTGLFEQYF.

The chain joins TRBV12-3 or TRBV12-4 to TRBJ1-1; D not certain. The V end was cut by 6 bases, the J end by 1 base, with 9 bases between. The CDR3 length is 13 residues. DNA for the CDR3: TGTGCCAGCAGCACTCCAGGGAACACTGAAGCTTTCTTT. Amino acid sequence: CASSTPGNTEAFF.

This rearrangement joins TRBV7-9 to TRBJ1-5; 8 bases match TRBD1. There are 15 residues in the CDR3. The trim removed 2 bases at V and 4 bases at J, leaving 4 bases unmatched. Germline CDR1 SEHNR, CDR2 FQNEAQ (reference sequence). The CDR3 DNA reads TGTGCCAGCAGCTTATTTGGACAGGGAAATCAGCCCCAGCATTTT. It translates to CASSLFGQGNQPQHF.

The V call is TRBV6-6, the J call TRBJ2-7, with no clear D. The CDR3 sequence is 11 residues long. Trimming removed 4 bases from V and 3 bases from J, with 4 bases in between. The germline V gene has CDR1 MNHNY and CDR2 SVGAGI (reference sequence). In nucleotides, the CDR3 is TGTGCCAGCAGTTCACTCTACGAGCAGTACTTC. This translates into CASSSLYEQYF.

The chain combines TRBV27 with TRBJ1-6; TRBD1 agrees at 7 bases. The CDR3 is 20 residues long. The V segment lost 2 bases and the J segment 8 bases; nucleotides outside the gene matches: 21. Germline V CDR1 and CDR2: MNHEY, SMNVEV (reference sequence). The CDR3 spells CASSLSRLGRRLRGHSPLHF. The CDR3 DNA sequence: TGTGCCAGCAGTTTAAGCCGGTTGGGCAGACGCCTGAGGGGGCATTCACCCCTCCACTTT.

There are many counts of this clone. The DNA of the CDR3 is TGTGCCAGCAGGGCTACTAGCGGGAGTTCCCCCGGGGAGCTGTTTTTT. Its translation: CASRATSGSSPGELFF. This chain links TRBV2 with TRBJ2-2, with 11 bases lining up with TRBD2. The CDR3 runs to 16 residues. Germline-derived CDR1 and CDR2 are SNHLY and FYNNEI. V gave up 6 bases and J gave up 6 bases; unmatched junction bases: 9.

This clone was counted only a few times. The chain couples TRBV20-1 to TRBJ1-1; weak D call: TRBD1 (5 bases). CDR3 length equals 11 residues. Germline CDR1 is DFQATT and CDR2 is SNEGSKA (reference sequence). Deletions cut 6 bases from V and 3 bases from J, with 8 bases between. This CDR3 reads CSARQYTEAFF. CDR3 nucleotide sequence: TGCAGTGCGAGACAGTACACTGAAGCTTTCTTT.

Concerning this clone itself: The sample holds other DNA sequences that translate to the same CDR3. The V gene is TRBV6-5, the J gene TRBJ2-1; the D gene is possibly TRBD2 (6 bases). Germline V CDR1 and CDR2: MNHEY, SVGAGI. The CDR3 spans 15 residues. With 6 bases removed from V and 2 bases from J, the gap between germline ends came to 14 bases. CDR3 in DNA: TGTGCCAGCAGCCGAGGCGGGATCACCTACAATGAGCAGTTCTTC. Translated: CASSRGGITYNEQFF.

The chain joins TRBV2 to TRBJ1-2; D possibly corresponds to TRBD1 (6 bases). The V gene's germline CDR1 is SNHLY and CDR2 FYNNEI. V shed 3 bases and J shed 0 bases, with 8 bases lying between them. The CDR3 runs to 14 residues. As DNA, the CDR3 is TGTGCCAGCAGTGACGGGACAACTAACTATGGCTACACCTTC. This codes for CASSDGTTNYGYTF. The full variable domain, in which reference TRBV2 and TRBJ1-2 provide the parts outside the CDR3, is EPEVTQTPSHQVTQMGQEVILRCVPISNHLYFYWYRQILGQKVEFLVSFYNNEISEKSEIFDDQFSVERPDGSNFTLKIRSTKLEDSAMYFCASSDGTTNYGYTFGSGTRLTVV.

J is TRBJ1-2 and V is TRBV19, with a possible D match to TRBD1 (6 bases). Germline V lookup: CDR1 LNHDA, CDR2 SQIVND (reference sequence). The V end was cut by 6 bases, the J end by 6 bases, with 20 bases between. This CDR3 has 15 amino acids. CDR3 coding DNA: TGTGCCAGTAGCGGATCAGGGGCGCGGAATAATGGCTACACCTTC. Its translation is CASSGSGARNNGYTF.

This chain connects TRBV7-9 to TRBJ2-7; no clear D. Germline V gene data show CDR1 as SEHNR and CDR2 as FQNEAQ (reference sequence). CDR3 length equals 13 residues. Trimming took 5 bases from V and 1 from J, leaving 9 bases between them. CDR3 nucleotide sequence: TGTGCCAGCAGCAGACTCTCTTCCTACGAGCAGTACTTC. This encodes CASSRLSSYEQYF.

Concerning this clone itself: Additional DNA sequences in this sample encode the identical CDR3. The chain employs TRBV29-1 and TRBJ1-1; TRBD1 matches at 10 bases. From germline, CDR1 is SQVTM and CDR2 ANQGSEA. V shed 7 bases and J 1 base; nucleotides not matched to a gene: 3. The CDR3 has 13 residues. The CDR3 region has the DNA TGCAGCGCCAGACAGGGGGCGAACACTGAAGCTTTCTTT. As protein: CSARQGANTEAFF.

This chain joins TRBV30 and TRBJ1-6; no firm D call. CDR1 and CDR2 (germline): GTSNPN, SVGIG (reference sequence). The CDR3 consists of 17 residues. V was trimmed by 2 bases and J by 0 bases, leaving 14 bases between them. The CDR3 sequence is CAWSPPGRASYNSPLHF. CDR3 nucleotides: TGTGCCTGGAGTCCGCCCGGGAGGGCCTCCTATAATTCACCCCTCCACTTT.

The rearrangement uses TRBV19 and TRBJ2-1, with D perhaps matching TRBD1 (6 bases). The CDR3 loop spans 14 amino acids. From germline, CDR1 is LNHDA and CDR2 SQIVND (reference sequence). V lost 3 bases to trimming and J lost 4 bases, with 10 bases between them. In nucleotides, the CDR3 is TGTGCCAGTAGTATGAGGGGACAATACAATGAGCAGTTCTTC. Translating it yields CASSMRGQYNEQFF.